Following are 20 T cell receptor beta chains from one sample sequenced in a study of cytomegalovirus exposure and HLA in healthy donors. The PCR was carried out with 60 Vbeta primers and 13 Jbeta primers. Sequencing used immunoSEQ multiplex PCR; TCRdb keeps in-frame clones, though not all of them. The table records around 200,000 clones, roughly 89% of them present only once. The specimen sequenced was PBMCs. These TCRs come from a woman aged 18-29 years in good health and CMV-seronegative.

This clone was seen only a few times. This sequence joins TRBV7-9 and TRBJ1-1, with unresolved D. In germline, CDR1 is SEHNR, CDR2 FQNEAQ (reference sequence). Trimming pared 11 bases from V and 1 base from J, leaving 11 bases between. This CDR3 has 12 residues. The CDR3 is CASRPSNTEAFF. The CDR3 DNA follows: TGTGCCTCCAGGCCTTCGAACACTGAAGCTTTCTTT.

About this clone: This sample includes further DNA sequences coding for the same CDR3. CDR3 coding DNA: TGTGCCAGCAGTGACAGGGGAACTGAAGCTTTCTTT. Protein product: CASSDRGTEAFF. V usage is TRBV6-1 and J usage is TRBJ1-1; a possible D gene is TRBD1 (6 bases). The ends were cut back, 3 bases at V and 5 bases at J, with 7 bases in the middle. Germline CDR1 is MNHNS and CDR2 is SASEGT. This CDR3 is built from 12 residues.

The chain carries TRBV6-6 and TRBJ2-5, with 11 nucleotides matching TRBD2. The J segment lost 0 bases and the V segment lost 0 bases, leaving 0 bases of the junction unmatched. This CDR3 region has 16 residues. Germline-derived CDR1 and CDR2 are MNHNY and SVGAGI (reference sequence). The CDR3 coding sequence is TGTGCCAGCAGTTACTCACTAGCGGGGGACCAAGAGACCCAGTACTTC. Protein: CASSYSLAGDQETQYF.

The rearrangement uses TRBV2 and TRBJ2-7, with D possibly TRBD2 on 5 matching bases. Per germline, CDR1 SNHLY and CDR2 FYNNEI. This CDR3 is built from 13 residues. The V and J ends lost 2 bases and 4 bases respectively, with 9 bases between them. In DNA form, the CDR3 reads TGTGCCAGCAGTGAATCCGGAGGATACGAGCAGTACTTC. It codes for CASSESGGYEQYF. Filled out from reference TRBV2 and TRBJ2-7, the complete variable domain reads EPEVTQTPSHQVTQMGQEVILRCVPISNHLYFYWYRQILGQKVEFLVSFYNNEISEKSEIFDDQFSVERPDGSNFTLKIRSTKLEDSAMYFCASSESGGYEQYFGPGTRLTVT.

CDR3 loop: CASSTRQAEGNTGELFF. CDR3 DNA: TGTGCCAGTAGTACCCGGCAGGCCGAGGGGAACACCGGGGAGCTGTTTTTT. This chain links TRBV19 with TRBJ2-2; D is possibly TRBD2 (5 bases). Germline V CDR1 and CDR2: LNHDA, SQIVND (reference sequence). Trimming removed 4 bases at V and 1 base at J, with 16 bases between. The CDR3 contains 17 residues.

The V call is TRBV7-2, the J call TRBJ2-1, with 8 bases lining up with TRBD2. This CDR3 has 16 residues. J was trimmed by 5 bases and V by 0 bases; bases with no gene match: 6. Germline-derived CDR1 and CDR2 are SGHTA and FQGNSA. CDR3: CASSLAPTSGNNEQFF. DNA of the CDR3: TGTGCCAGCAGCTTAGCGCCCACTAGCGGAAACAATGAGCAGTTCTTC.

The chain is built from TRBV6-5 and TRBJ2-5, with TRBD1 matching 8 bases. The J call could be wrong; TRBJ2-7 is a better fit for the DNA end. Germline CDR1 MNHEY, CDR2 SVGAGI. There are 15 residues in the CDR3. The CDR3 sequence is CASSYSGTGNYEQYF. CDR3 DNA: TGTGCCAGCAGTTACTCCGGGACAGGAAACTACGAGCAGTACTTC.

The chain recombines TRBV10-1 with TRBJ2-2, with 10 bases lining up with TRBD1. Germline lookup yields CDR1 WNHNN and CDR2 SYGVQD (reference sequence). V dropped 5 bases and J dropped 2; count of bases not matched to a gene: 2. The CDR3 sequence is 15 residues long. CDR3 bases: TGCGCCAGCAGTCGGGACAGGGGAAACACCGGGGAGCTGTTTTTT. Protein product: CASSRDRGNTGELFF.

V is TRBV2 and J is TRBJ1-3; D is unresolved. The CDR3 runs 15 residues. Germline V gives CDR1 SNHLY, CDR2 FYNNEI. With 6 bases removed from V and 1 base from J, the gap between germline ends came to 13 bases. CDR3 in DNA: TGTGCCAGCAGACCCCAGACAATGTCTGGAAACACCATATATTTT. Translated: CASRPQTMSGNTIYF. The full variable domain, completed using reference TRBV2 and TRBJ1-3, is EPEVTQTPSHQVTQMGQEVILRCVPISNHLYFYWYRQILGQKVEFLVSFYNNEISEKSEIFDDQFSVERPDGSNFTLKIRSTKLEDSAMYFCASRPQTMSGNTIYFGEGSWLTVV.

V and J are TRBV4-3 and TRBJ1-4, with D unclear. CDR3 length equals 13 residues. V lost 1 base and J 11 bases, leaving 11 bases between the germline ends. Germline-derived CDR1 and CDR2 are LGHNA and YSLEER. The CDR3, as DNA: TGCGCCAGCAGCCAAGTTGGAGGTGGCAAACTGTTTTTT. Its translation: CASSQVGGGKLFF.

The chain combines TRBV2 with TRBJ2-3, with TRBD2 as a possible D gene (6 bases). The CDR3 is made up of 16 amino acids. V was pared by 2 bases and J by 1 base, with 13 bases between. Germline CDR1 SNHLY, CDR2 FYNNEI. The CDR3 here is CASSERGGQRTDTQYF. CDR3 DNA sequence: TGTGCCAGCAGTGAAAGAGGAGGGCAACGCACAGATACGCAGTATTTT.

The gene calls are TRBV9 and TRBJ1-2; TRBD1 matches at 7 bases. Germline CDR1 is SGDLS and CDR2 is YYNGEE. V dropped 2 bases and J dropped 8; count of bases not matched to a gene: 12. This CDR3 has 15 residues. CDR3 sequence reads: CASSVEGAAAGGYTF. The CDR3 DNA reads TGTGCCAGCAGCGTTGAGGGGGCGGCGGCCGGCGGCTACACCTTC.

CDR3 in amino acids: CAWRPLLRNTEAFF. DNA for the CDR3: TGTGCCTGGAGGCCCCTTTTGAGGAACACTGAAGCTTTCTTT. This chain uses TRBV30 with TRBJ1-1; D uncertain. Trimming removed 3 bases at V and 1 base at J, with 12 bases between. In germline, CDR1 is GTSNPN, CDR2 SVGIG (reference sequence). The CDR3 extends over 14 amino acids.

Only one count was recorded for this clone. This chain uses TRBV7-6 with TRBJ1-5, with D unclear. CDR1 is SGHVS and CDR2 is FNYEAQ in the germline V gene. The CDR3 runs to 13 residues. V lost 3 bases, J lost 7 bases, and 10 bases lay in between. This CDR3 is CASSFSAGQPQHF. The CDR3 DNA reads TGTGCCAGCAGCTTTTCTGCGGGACAGCCCCAGCATTTT.

This chain links TRBV27 with TRBJ2-3; D gene ambiguous. The CDR3 is 17 amino acids. Germline V lookup: CDR1 MNHEY, CDR2 SMNVEV (reference sequence). Between the trimmed V and J ends, which lost 5 bases and 2 bases, there was a span of 20 bases. CDR3 sequence (DNA): TGTGCCAGCAGTCCCGTGGGCAGGATTCGACACACAGATACGCAGTATTTT. This sequence encodes CASSPVGRIRHTDTQYF.

As to this clone: Distinct nucleotide sequences in the sample also encode this CDR3. This chain uses TRBV27 with TRBJ2-7; 7 nucleotides align to TRBD2. The CDR3 consists of 14 residues. CDR1 and CDR2 (germline): MNHEY, SMNVEV (reference sequence). V was pared by 2 bases and J by 2 bases, with 3 bases of the junction left unmatched. CDR3 DNA: TGTGCCAGCAGTTTACAGCGGGGCACCTACGAGCAGTACTTC. It encodes CASSLQRGTYEQYF.

J is TRBJ1-2 and V is TRBV5-1; TRBD1 aligns across 9 bases. J lost 6 bases, V lost 0 bases, and 6 bases had no gene match. The germline V gene has CDR1 SGHRS and CDR2 YFSETQ. This CDR3 is 15 amino acids long. CDR3 loop: CASSLADRGRDGYTF. CDR3 DNA sequence: TGCGCCAGCAGCTTGGCGGACAGGGGTAGAGATGGCTACACCTTC.

The rearrangement uses TRBV7-6 and TRBJ1-2; D call uncertain. This CDR3 contains 13 residues. From germline, CDR1 is SGHVS and CDR2 FNYEAQ. Between the trimmed V and J ends, which lost 5 bases and 4 bases, there was a span of 11 bases. The CDR3, as DNA: TGTGCCAGCAGCCGCCTGGAGGGCTATGGCTACACCTTC. The encoded protein is CASSRLEGYGYTF.

The chain couples TRBV7-8 to TRBJ1-2, with TRBD1 matching 7 bases. This CDR3 is built from 13 residues. CDR1 and CDR2 (germline): SGHVS, FQNEAQ. Unmatched junction bases numbered 12, after V lost 5 bases and J lost 12 bases. The CDR3 DNA follows: TGTGCCAGCAGCGTCTACACAGGGGTTGGGCACACCTTC. Residues: CASSVYTGVGHTF.

The sample holds a few counts of this clone. The chain carries TRBV10-3 and TRBJ1-2, with 7 bases that match TRBD1. The CDR3 sequence is 12 residues long. Trimming removed 0 bases from V and 8 bases from J; junction bases left unmatched: 0. From germline, CDR1 is ENHRY and CDR2 SYGVKD. CDR3 in DNA: TGTGCCATCAGTGAGTCGGGACAGGGCTACACCTTC. This translates into CAISESGQGYTF.